This T cell receptor (beta chain) came from a study of OX40 agonist ivuxolimab in advanced cancers. The study's findings and limits: The antigen specificity of the peripheral T cells (those that were expanded) was not determined.

Notes on this clone: Its antigen remains unidentified.

The CDR3 totals 17 residues. Germline assignment: CDR1 SGHTA and CDR2 FQGNSA. The V end lost 1 base, the J end lost 3 bases, and 16 bases lay between the germline ends. Clones were sequenced by immunoSEQ multiplex PCR, and TCRdb holds only the in-frame ones, with some missing. The sample lists 70,000 or so clones, 88% occurring once. The receptor was derived from an adult with an advanced solid tumor such as melanoma, head and neck, liver or kidney cancer. This specimen was CD4+ or CD8+ T cells sorted from blood, taken in a trial of the OX40 agonist ivuxolimab. The chain carries TRBV7-2 and TRBJ2-4; D remains ambiguous. The CDR3 region is CASSLVGYGLGKNIQYF. CDR3 in DNA: TGTGCCAGCAGCTTAGTGGGGTACGGCCTAGGCAAAAACATTCAGTACTTC.